The next 20 T cell receptor beta chains were all read from a single sample in a study of blood T cell repertoires in COVID-19. Data came from immunoSEQ multiplex PCR; TCRdb stores just in-frame clones and leaves some out. The sample shows 100,000 to 120,000 clones, around 74% of them seen only once. Sequenced: peripheral blood. The receptors come from a woman aged 55-69 years with acute or convalescent COVID-19.

J is TRBJ1-4 and V is TRBV18; D gene ambiguous. V was clipped by 5 bases and J by 0 bases, with 7 bases between them. The CDR3 covers 14 residues. Germline V gene lookup returns CDR1 KGHSH and CDR2 LQKENI. CDR3 bases: TGTGCCAGCTCATTCAGTACAACTAATGAAAAACTGTTTTTT. Its translation is CASSFSTTNEKLFF.

This clone has a handful of counts. V and J are TRBV5-4 and TRBJ1-4; D ambiguous. Germline loops: CDR1 SGHNT, CDR2 YYREEE (reference sequence). This CDR3 has 14 residues. Deletions cut 2 bases from V and 0 bases from J, with 5 bases between. CDR3 coding DNA: TGTGCCAGCAGCTTCAGTACAACTAATGAAAAACTGTTTTTT. Protein sequence: CASSFSTTNEKLFF.

The chain joins TRBV29-1 to TRBJ1-2; 10 nucleotides align to TRBD1. The CDR3 extends over 15 amino acids. V dropped 4 bases and J dropped 3; count of bases not matched to a gene: 8. The V gene's germline CDR1 is SQVTM and CDR2 ANQGSEA. The CDR3 bases are TGCAGCGTTGGGACAGGGGGTGCCCTTTACTATGGCTACACCTTC. It is translated as CSVGTGGALYYGYTF.

V gene TRBV7-9 combines with J gene TRBJ2-7; no firm D call. CDR1 is SEHNR, CDR2 FQNEAQ, per germline (reference sequence). V lost 4 bases, J lost 7 bases, and 11 bases lay in between. The CDR3 extends over 12 amino acids. The CDR3 region has the DNA TGTGCCAGCAGCTCCCTCTCTTATGAGCAGTACTTC. Translated: CASSSLSYEQYF.

This clone was detected only a few times. The gene calls are TRBV12-3 or TRBV12-4 and TRBJ1-6, with D unresolved. V was trimmed by 3 bases and J by 10 bases, leaving 10 bases between them. This CDR3 has 13 residues. The CDR3 protein is CASSFTQNSPLHF. The CDR3 DNA is TGTGCCAGCAGTTTCACGCAGAACTCACCCCTCCACTTT.

The chain joins TRBV18 to TRBJ1-1; D remains ambiguous. Germline lookup yields CDR1 KGHSH and CDR2 LQKENI. The CDR3 consists of 13 residues. Between the trimmed V and J ends, which lost 6 bases and 4 bases, there was a span of 12 bases. The CDR3 loop is CASSTNSFTEAFF. The CDR3, as DNA: TGTGCCAGCTCTACAAACAGTTTCACTGAAGCTTTCTTT. The variable domain in full, with the rest retrieved from reference TRBV18 and TRBJ1-1, is NAGVMQNPRHLVRRRGQEARLRCSPMKGHSHVYWYRQLPEEGLKFMVYLQKENIIDESGMPKERFSAEFPKEGPSILRIQQVVRGDSAAYFCASSTNSFTEAFFGQGTRLTVV.

This clone was recorded a few times. The gene calls are TRBV29-1 and TRBJ2-2; possibly TRBD2 for D (5 bases). With 4 bases removed from V and 5 bases from J, the gap between germline ends came to 11 bases. The CDR3 spans 13 residues. Germline assignment: CDR1 SQVTM and CDR2 ANQGSEA. This CDR3 reads CSVAGLATGELFF. Here the CDR3 DNA reads TGCAGCGTTGCCGGATTAGCGACCGGGGAGCTGTTTTTT.

V usage is TRBV10-1 and J usage is TRBJ1-3; D is unclear. Germline loops: CDR1 WNHNN, CDR2 SYGVQD (reference sequence). V lost 2 bases and J 0 bases, leaving 8 bases between the germline ends. The CDR3 is made up of 15 amino acids. DNA of the CDR3: TGCGCCAGCAGTGAGGGCGGGAGCTCTGGAAACACCATATATTTT. Its protein is CASSEGGSSGNTIYF.

This chain links TRBV9 with TRBJ1-1; no reliable D call. Germline CDR1 is SGDLS and CDR2 is YYNGEE. The CDR3 has 13 residues. Trimming took 3 bases from V and 5 from J, leaving 11 bases between them. CDR3 coding DNA: TGTGCCAGCAGCGCCCTCGGCGGGACTGAAGCTTTCTTT. Translated: CASSALGGTEAFF.

In the case of this clone: A much larger clone differs by one base, so this may be a read error. This specimen includes other DNA sequences encoding the same CDR3. The rearrangement joins TRBV5-4 to TRBJ1-1; 7 bases fit TRBD1. J gave up 1 base and V 4 bases, and 1 base lay outside the gene matches. The germline V gene encodes CDR1 SGHNT and CDR2 YYREEE (reference sequence). The CDR3 consists of 13 residues. CDR3 DNA sequence: TGTGCCAGCAGCCGGGACAGGAACACTGAAGCTTTCTTT. This gives the protein CASSRDRNTEAFF.

The chain carries TRBV6-5 and TRBJ2-7; 7 bases line up with TRBD1. Germline V gives CDR1 MNHEY, CDR2 SVGAGI. With V trimmed by 3 bases and J by 12 bases, 8 bases remained unmatched. The CDR3 contains 12 residues. CDR3 nucleotides: TGTGCCAGCAGTTATGGTGACAGGGCCCTGTACTTC. This encodes CASSYGDRALYF.

This rearrangement joins TRBV5-1 to TRBJ1-3; D remains unclear. The CDR3 extends over 12 amino acids. Germline CDR1 and CDR2: SGHRS and YFSETQ. V lost 1 base and J 4 bases, leaving 3 bases between the germline ends. The CDR3 region has the DNA TGCGCCAGCAGCTTGCAGGGAAACACCATATATTTT. This codes for CASSLQGNTIYF.

DNA of the CDR3: TGTGCCAGCAGGGGAGGGTCTGGGAGCAATCAGCCCCAGCATTTT. Translating gives CASRGGSGSNQPQHF. V and J are TRBV6-5 and TRBJ1-5; D ambiguous. The CDR3 consists of 15 residues. Germline CDR1 is MNHEY and CDR2 is SVGAGI. V was trimmed by 6 bases and J by 1 base, leaving 13 bases between them.

This CDR3 reads CASSISQGNGNTIYF. Here the CDR3 DNA reads TGTGCCAGTAGTATAAGTCAGGGAAATGGAAACACCATATATTTT. The chain has TRBV19 and TRBJ1-3, with D tentatively TRBD1 (5 bases). The CDR3 spans 15 residues. Germline-derived CDR1 and CDR2 are LNHDA and SQIVND (reference sequence). V lost 2 bases to trimming and J lost 3 bases, with 11 bases between them.

The V gene is TRBV30, the J gene TRBJ2-7, with 9 bases identical to TRBD1. Per germline, CDR1 GTSNPN and CDR2 SVGIG (reference sequence). The J segment lost 4 bases and the V segment lost 2 bases, leaving 9 bases of the junction unmatched. The length of the CDR3 is 15 residues. CDR3 sequence: CAWSPGQGIIYEQYF. The CDR3 coding sequence is TGTGCCTGGAGTCCCGGACAGGGGATAATTTACGAGCAGTACTTC.

The V gene is TRBV12-3 or TRBV12-4, the J gene TRBJ1-2; D not resolved. The ends were cut back, 2 bases at V and 3 bases at J, with 7 bases in the middle. This CDR3 has 13 residues. This chain's CDR3 is CASSLSVDYGYTF. DNA for the CDR3: TGTGCCAGCAGTTTATCGGTGGACTATGGCTACACCTTC.

The chain recombines TRBV9 with TRBJ2-3; no clear D gene. Trimming removed 0 bases from V and 3 bases from J, with 14 bases in between. Germline V gene lookup returns CDR1 SGDLS and CDR2 YYNGEE. The CDR3 runs to 16 residues. The CDR3 reads CASSVEARSRTDTQYF. CDR3 coding DNA: TGTGCCAGCAGCGTAGAGGCGAGGTCCCGAACAGATACGCAGTATTTT.

This clone was counted at least ten times. V usage is TRBV12-3 or TRBV12-4 and J usage is TRBJ2-7, with a weak D call TRBD1 (5 bases). The CDR3 contains 13 residues. V dropped 5 bases and J dropped 5 bases, with 13 bases sitting between them. In nucleotides, the CDR3 is TGTGCCAGCAGTCTTAACAGGTGGAACGAGCAGTACTTC. Protein sequence: CASSLNRWNEQYF.

V and J are TRBV7-3 and TRBJ2-3; D unclear. In germline, CDR1 is SGHTA, CDR2 FQGTGA. CDR3 length equals 13 residues. Trimming took off 4 bases at V and 5 bases at J, with 10 bases between the two ends. The CDR3 sequence is CASSSLLGDTQYF. In nucleotides, the CDR3 is TGTGCCAGCAGCTCCCTCCTCGGAGATACGCAGTATTTT.

The chain joins TRBV2 to TRBJ1-5; 12 nucleotides align to TRBD1. V lost 6 bases to trimming and J lost 3 bases; unmatched junction nucleotides: 18. CDR3 length: 20 residues. Germline V lookup: CDR1 SNHLY, CDR2 FYNNEI. CDR3 DNA: TGTGCCAGCAGCCAAACACTCACCCGGGGGGGACAGGGGGCCAATCAGCCCCAGCATTTT. It translates to CASSQTLTRGGQGANQPQHF.